This note documents a single T cell receptor beta chain sequence. Sequenced by immunoSEQ multiplex PCR; TCRdb stores in-frame clones only, minus some. The repertoire holds some 150,000 clones, with about nine tenths as singletons. V was pared by 0 bases and J by 5 bases, with 13 bases between. Germline loops: CDR1 LNHNV, CDR2 YYDKDF (reference sequence). This CDR3 contains 15 residues. This specimen belongs to a study of blood T cell repertoires in COVID-19. V usage is TRBV15 and J usage is TRBJ2-5; no reliable D call. The TCR was taken from a human donor in a cohort sampled during active COVID-19. The sample was peripheral blood. CDR3 nucleotides: TGTGCCACCAGCAGAGATCCAGGCCCCAGCGAGACCCAGTACTTC. It translates to CATSRDPGPSETQYF.